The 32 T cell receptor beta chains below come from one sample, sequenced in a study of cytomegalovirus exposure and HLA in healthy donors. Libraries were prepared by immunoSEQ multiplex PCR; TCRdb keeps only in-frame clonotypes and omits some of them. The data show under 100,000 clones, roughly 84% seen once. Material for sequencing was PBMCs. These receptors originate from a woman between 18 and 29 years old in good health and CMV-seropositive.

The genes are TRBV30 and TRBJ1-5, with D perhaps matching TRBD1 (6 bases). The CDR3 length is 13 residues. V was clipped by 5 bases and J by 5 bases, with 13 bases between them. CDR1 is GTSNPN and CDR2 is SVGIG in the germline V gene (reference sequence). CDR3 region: CAWDRGGYQPQHF. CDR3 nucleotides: TGTGCCTGGGACAGAGGGGGTTATCAGCCCCAGCATTTT.

The CDR3 DNA reads as TGTGCCTGGACACCCTCGGGTAATCAGCCCCAGCATTTT. Translated, it gives CAWTPSGNQPQHF. This rearrangement joins TRBV30 to TRBJ1-5; D gene ambiguous. The CDR3 loop spans 13 amino acids. CDR1 and CDR2 (germline): GTSNPN, SVGIG (reference sequence). V was clipped by 4 bases and J by 4 bases, with 11 bases between them.

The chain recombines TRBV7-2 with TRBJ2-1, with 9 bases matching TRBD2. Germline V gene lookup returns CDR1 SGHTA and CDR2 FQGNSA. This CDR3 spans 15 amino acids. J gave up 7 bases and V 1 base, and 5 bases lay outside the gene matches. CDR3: CASSLDLAGMNEQFF. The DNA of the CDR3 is TGTGCCAGCAGCTTAGACCTAGCGGGAATGAATGAGCAGTTCTTC.

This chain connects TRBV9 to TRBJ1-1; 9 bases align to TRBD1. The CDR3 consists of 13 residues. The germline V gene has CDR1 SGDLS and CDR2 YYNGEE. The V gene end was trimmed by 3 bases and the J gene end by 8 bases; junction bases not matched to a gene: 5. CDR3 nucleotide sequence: TGTGCCAGCAGCGCGGGACAGGGTAACGAAGCTTTCTTT. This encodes CASSAGQGNEAFF.

CDR3 protein: CSVEVGTGGREQYF. The CDR3 DNA reads as TGCAGCGTTGAAGTAGGGACAGGGGGTCGTGAGCAGTACTTC. The chain has TRBV29-1 and TRBJ2-7; 11 positions match TRBD1. The germline V gene encodes CDR1 SQVTM and CDR2 ANQGSEA. The junction had 6 bases not matched to a gene; V was cut back by 1 base and J by 7 bases. CDR3 length: 14 residues.

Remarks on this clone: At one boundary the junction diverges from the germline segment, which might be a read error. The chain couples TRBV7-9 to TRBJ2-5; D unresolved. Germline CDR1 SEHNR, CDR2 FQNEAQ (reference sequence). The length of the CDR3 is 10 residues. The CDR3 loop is CASSAGLVHF. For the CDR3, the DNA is TGTGCCAGCAGCGCAGGTCTGGTACACTTC.

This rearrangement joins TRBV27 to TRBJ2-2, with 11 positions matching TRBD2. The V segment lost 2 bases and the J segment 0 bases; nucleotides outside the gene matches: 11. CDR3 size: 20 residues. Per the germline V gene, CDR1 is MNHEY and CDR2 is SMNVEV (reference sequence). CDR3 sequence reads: CASSLESSGGFISNTGELFF. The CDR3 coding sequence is TGTGCCAGCAGTTTAGAGTCTAGCGGGGGGTTCATCTCGAACACCGGGGAGCTGTTTTTT.

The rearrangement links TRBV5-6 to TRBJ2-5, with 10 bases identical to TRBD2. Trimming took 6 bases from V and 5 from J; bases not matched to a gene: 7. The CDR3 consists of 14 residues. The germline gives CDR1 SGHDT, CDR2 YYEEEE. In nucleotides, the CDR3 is TGTGCCAGCATTAAGCGGGGGGGCGGCGAGACCCAGTACTTC. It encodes CASIKRGGGETQYF.

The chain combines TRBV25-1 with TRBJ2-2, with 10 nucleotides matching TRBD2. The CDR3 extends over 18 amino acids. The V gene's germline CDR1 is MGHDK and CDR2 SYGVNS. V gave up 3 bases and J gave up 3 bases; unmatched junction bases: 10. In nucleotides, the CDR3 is TGTGCCAGCAGTGAGGGAAGCGGGGGGGCCTTGGACACCGGGGAGCTGTTTTTT. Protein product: CASSEGSGGALDTGELFF.

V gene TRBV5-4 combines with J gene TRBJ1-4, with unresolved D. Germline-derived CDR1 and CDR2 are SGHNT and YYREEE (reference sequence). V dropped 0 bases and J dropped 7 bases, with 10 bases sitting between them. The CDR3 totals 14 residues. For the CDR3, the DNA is TGTGCCAGCAGCTTGGGGATCCGGGGTGAAAAACTGTTTTTT. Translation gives CASSLGIRGEKLFF.

CDR3 protein: CASSPREGLYGYTF. In DNA, the CDR3 is TGTGCCAGCAGCCCGCGGGAGGGCCTCTATGGCTACACCTTC. This chain links TRBV16 with TRBJ1-2; no clear D gene. The ends were cut back, 4 bases at V and 4 bases at J, with 13 bases in the middle. Germline lookup yields CDR1 KGHSY and CDR2 FQNENV. This CDR3 comprises 14 residues.

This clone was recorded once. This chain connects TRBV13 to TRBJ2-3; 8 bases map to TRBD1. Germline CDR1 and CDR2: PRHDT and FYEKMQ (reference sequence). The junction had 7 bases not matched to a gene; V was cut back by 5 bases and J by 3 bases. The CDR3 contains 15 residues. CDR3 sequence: CASSPPRQGTDTQYF. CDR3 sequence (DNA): TGTGCCAGCAGCCCCCCCCGACAGGGGACAGATACGCAGTATTTT.

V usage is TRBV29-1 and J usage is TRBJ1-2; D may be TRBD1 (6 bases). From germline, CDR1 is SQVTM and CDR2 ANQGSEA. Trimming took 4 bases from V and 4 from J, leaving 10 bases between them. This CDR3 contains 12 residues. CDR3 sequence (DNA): TGCAGCGTTGCCTTACAGGGCTATGGCTACACCTTC. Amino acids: CSVALQGYGYTF.

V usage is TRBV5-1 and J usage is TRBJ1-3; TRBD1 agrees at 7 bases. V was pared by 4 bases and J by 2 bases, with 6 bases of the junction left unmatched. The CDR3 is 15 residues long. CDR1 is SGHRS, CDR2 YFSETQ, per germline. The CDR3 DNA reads TGCGCCAGCAGCCTTGCCGGGACAGCTGGAAACACCATATATTTT. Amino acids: CASSLAGTAGNTIYF.

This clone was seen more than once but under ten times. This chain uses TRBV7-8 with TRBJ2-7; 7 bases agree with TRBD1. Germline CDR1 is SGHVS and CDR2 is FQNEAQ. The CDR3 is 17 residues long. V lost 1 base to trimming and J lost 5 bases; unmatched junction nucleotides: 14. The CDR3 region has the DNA TGTGCCAGCAGCTTAGTTAGGGCGACAGGGAGCAGCCACGAGCAGTACTTC. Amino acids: CASSLVRATGSSHEQYF.

In DNA, the CDR3 is TGTGCCAGCAGTCCCTGGGGGGGGGACACCGGGGAGCTGTTTTTT. Its translation is CASSPWGGDTGELFF. The V gene is TRBV28, the J gene TRBJ2-2; TRBD2 matches 7 bases. Losses at the gene ends were 5 bases for V and 3 bases for J; bases not matched to a gene: 6. The CDR3 is 15 amino acids. Germline assignment: CDR1 MDHEN and CDR2 SYDVKM.

CDR3 DNA sequence: TGTGCCAGCAGCCGGACAGGGTGGGACTCACCCCTCCACTTT. Residues: CASSRTGWDSPLHF. The chain uses TRBV9 and TRBJ1-6; 8 bases are a match to TRBD1. This CDR3 comprises 14 residues. J was trimmed by 10 bases and V by 4 bases; bases with no gene match: 7. Germline V gene lookup returns CDR1 SGDLS and CDR2 YYNGEE.

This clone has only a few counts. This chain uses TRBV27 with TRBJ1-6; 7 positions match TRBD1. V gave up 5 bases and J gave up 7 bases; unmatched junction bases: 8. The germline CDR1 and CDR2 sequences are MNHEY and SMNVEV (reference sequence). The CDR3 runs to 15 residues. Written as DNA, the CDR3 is TGTGCCAGCAGTGAGAAGGGACAGAGAAATTCACCCCTCCACTTT. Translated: CASSEKGQRNSPLHF.

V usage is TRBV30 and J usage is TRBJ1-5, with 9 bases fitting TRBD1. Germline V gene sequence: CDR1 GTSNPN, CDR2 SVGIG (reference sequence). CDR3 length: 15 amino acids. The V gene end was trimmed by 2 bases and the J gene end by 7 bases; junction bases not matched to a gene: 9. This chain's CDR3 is CAWSPQGAGWQPQHF. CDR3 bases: TGTGCCTGGAGTCCACAGGGGGCAGGTTGGCAGCCCCAGCATTTT.

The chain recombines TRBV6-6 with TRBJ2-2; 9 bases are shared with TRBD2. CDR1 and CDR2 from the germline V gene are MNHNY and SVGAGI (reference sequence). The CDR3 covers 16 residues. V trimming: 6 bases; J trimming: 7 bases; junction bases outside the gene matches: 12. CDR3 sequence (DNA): TGTGCCAGCAGGGGCCCGGGTAGCGGGGGAGTCGGGGAGCTGTTTTTT. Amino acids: CASRGPGSGGVGELFF.

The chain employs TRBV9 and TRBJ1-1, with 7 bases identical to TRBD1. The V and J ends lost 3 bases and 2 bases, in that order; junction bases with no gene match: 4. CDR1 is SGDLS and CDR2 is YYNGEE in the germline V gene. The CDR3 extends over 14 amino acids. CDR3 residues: CASSAGQVNTEAFF. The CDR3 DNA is TGTGCCAGCAGCGCCGGACAGGTAAACACTGAAGCTTTCTTT.

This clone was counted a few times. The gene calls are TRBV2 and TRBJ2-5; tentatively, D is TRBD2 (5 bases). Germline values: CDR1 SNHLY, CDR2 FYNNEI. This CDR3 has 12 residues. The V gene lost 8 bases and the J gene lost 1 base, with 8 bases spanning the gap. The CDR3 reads CASALAQETQYF. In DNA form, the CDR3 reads TGTGCCAGCGCGCTAGCCCAAGAGACCCAGTACTTC.

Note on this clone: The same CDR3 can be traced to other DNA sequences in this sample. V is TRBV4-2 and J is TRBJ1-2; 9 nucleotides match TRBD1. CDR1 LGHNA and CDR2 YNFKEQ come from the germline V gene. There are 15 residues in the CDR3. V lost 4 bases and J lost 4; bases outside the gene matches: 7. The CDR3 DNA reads TGTGCCAGCAGCCCTCAGACAGGGGGACTCTATGGCTACACCTTC. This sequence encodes CASSPQTGGLYGYTF.

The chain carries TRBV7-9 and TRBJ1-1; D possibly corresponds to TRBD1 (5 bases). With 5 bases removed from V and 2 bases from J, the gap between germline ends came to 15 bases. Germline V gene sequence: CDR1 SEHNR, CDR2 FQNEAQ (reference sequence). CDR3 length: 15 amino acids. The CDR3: CASSRRVGVNTEAFF. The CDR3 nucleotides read TGTGCCAGCAGCCGTAGGGTAGGGGTCAACACTGAAGCTTTCTTT. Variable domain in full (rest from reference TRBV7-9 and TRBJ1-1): DTGVSQNPRHKITKRGQNVTFRCDPISEHNRLYWYRQTLGQGPEFLTYFQNEAQLEKSRLLSDRFSAERPKGSFSTLEIQRTEQGDSAMYLCASSRRVGVNTEAFFGQGTRLTVV.

The CDR3 DNA reads as TGTGCCAGTAGTATTGGCAGGGAATCCCACGGGGAGCTGTTTTTT. This translates into CASSIGRESHGELFF. The V and J genes are TRBV19 and TRBJ2-2; a weak D match, TRBD1 (5 bases). V was cut by 3 bases and J by 7 bases, with 15 bases left in between. CDR3 length: 15 residues. The germline gives CDR1 LNHDA, CDR2 SQIVND (reference sequence).

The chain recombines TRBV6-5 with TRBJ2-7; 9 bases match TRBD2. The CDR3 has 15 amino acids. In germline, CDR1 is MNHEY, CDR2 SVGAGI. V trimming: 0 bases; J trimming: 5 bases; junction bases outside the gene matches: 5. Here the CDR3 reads CASSYSRSGGHEQYF. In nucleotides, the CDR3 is TGTGCCAGCAGTTACTCCCGAAGCGGGGGGCACGAGCAGTACTTC.

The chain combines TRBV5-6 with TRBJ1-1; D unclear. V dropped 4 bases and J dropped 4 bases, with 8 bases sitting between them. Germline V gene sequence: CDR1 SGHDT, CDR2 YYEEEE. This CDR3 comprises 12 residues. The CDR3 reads CASSRLATEAFF. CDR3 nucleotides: TGTGCCAGCAGCCGGCTAGCCACTGAAGCTTTCTTT.

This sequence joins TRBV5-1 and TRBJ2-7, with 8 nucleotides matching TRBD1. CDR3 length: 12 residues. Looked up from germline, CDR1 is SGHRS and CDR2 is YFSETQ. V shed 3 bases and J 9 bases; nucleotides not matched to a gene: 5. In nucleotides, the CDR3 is TGCGCCAGCAGCTACGGACAGGGCCCGCAGTACTTC. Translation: CASSYGQGPQYF.

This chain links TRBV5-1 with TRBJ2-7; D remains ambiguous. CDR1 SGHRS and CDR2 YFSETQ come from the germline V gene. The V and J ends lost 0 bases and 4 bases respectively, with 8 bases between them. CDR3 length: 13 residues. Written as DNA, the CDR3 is TGCGCCAGCAGCTTGGATTCCGGGTACGAGCAGTACTTC. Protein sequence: CASSLDSGYEQYF.

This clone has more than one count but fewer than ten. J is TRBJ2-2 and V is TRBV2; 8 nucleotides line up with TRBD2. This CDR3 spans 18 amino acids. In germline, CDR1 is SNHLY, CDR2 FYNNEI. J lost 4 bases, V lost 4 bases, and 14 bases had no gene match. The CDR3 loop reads CASSVPSGGHLGTGELFF. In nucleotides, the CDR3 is TGTGCCAGCAGTGTGCCCAGCGGGGGCCACCTGGGCACCGGGGAGCTGTTTTTT.

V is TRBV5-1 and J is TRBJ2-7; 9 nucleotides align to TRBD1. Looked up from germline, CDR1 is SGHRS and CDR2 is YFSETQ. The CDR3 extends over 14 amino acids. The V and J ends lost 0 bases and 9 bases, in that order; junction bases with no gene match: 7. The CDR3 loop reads CASSLGTGGSVQYF. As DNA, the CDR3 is TGCGCCAGCAGCTTGGGAACAGGGGGCAGCGTGCAGTACTTC.

DNA of the CDR3: TGTGCCAGCTCACCGAGAGATTCCAACAATGAGCAGTTCTTC. Residues: CASSPRDSNNEQFF. This chain connects TRBV18 to TRBJ2-1; the D is unclear. In germline, CDR1 is KGHSH, CDR2 LQKENI. CDR3 length: 14 residues. V was shortened by 3 bases and J by 5 bases, with 11 bases between the two germline ends.